This T cell receptor (beta chain) was obtained from a study of T cells in Graves' hyperthyroidism and ophthalmopathy (dated by TCRdb to about 2019). Broadly, across the study: Peripheral blood samples were taken at the time of initial diagnosis, prior to any treatment. An independent validation cohort of 18 to 20 hyperthyroidism patients and approximately 16 patients who later progressed to ophthalmopathy tested prospective prediction of ophthalmopathy. After blood sampling, hyperthyroidism patients were treated with methimazole at a starting dose of 30 mg daily, and ophthalmopathy patients were treated with high-dose intravenous methylprednisolone. For training and testing, the 80 to 100 patients in the discovery cohort were randomly divided in a 7:3 ratio. A discovery cohort of roughly 100 patients, approximately 45 with Graves' ophthalmopathy and approximately 57 with stable Graves' hyperthyroidism, was used to find distinguishing TCR V-J signatures. The paper describes TCR Vbeta CDR3 sequencing of roughly 130 peripheral blood samples, made up of 43 ophthalmopathy patients, roughly 72 hyperthyroidism patients and roughly 17 progressor patients. The study also compared thyroid tissue and blood T-cell repertoires from about 6 Graves' hyperthyroidism patients.

TCR beta CDR3 regions were amplified from RNA transcripts. The first round of RT-PCR for the TCR CDR3 was performed with the HTBI primer set and the Qiagen OneStep RT-PCR kit. A second multiplex PCR round built the libraries, followed by size selection and purification. Paired-end sequencing of the libraries was performed with 100 bp reads on an Illumina HiSeq2000. Processing in the source paper ran as follows. SOAPnuke was used to process the raw data, with reads discarded if the reads contained adapters or uncalled bases, had a mean Phred below 15, or lacked an exact constant-primer or identifier match. COPE v1.2.5 was used to merge high-quality paired reads, and clonotypes were defined as unique nucleotide sequences. Clonotypes were aligned to IMGT TRBV, TRBD and TRBJ reference segments using MiTCR v1.1. Analysis was restricted to V-J combinations with a frequency above 0.0001, which covered 98% to 99.2% of repertoires. The TCS score was defined as F50 (clonal expansion) divided by E x V (chaos), with BLOSUM62-based TCRdist calculated between CDR3 peptides within each V-J. Welch's t-statistics and random forest reduced several hundred V-J features to 13, which were used in a naive Bayes classifier (R e1071). TCRdb cleaned the public reads at Q25 with fastp, built clones with MiXCR and kept in-frame beta chains. CDR3 protein duplicates are merged, each entry listing the most common genes and DNA. TCRdb, rather than the study authors, made the V and J calls. The sample table records 350,000 to 400,000 distinct CDR3 sequences; about 15% of these occur just once. The ten largest account for 32% of the sample.

Regarding this clonotype: Its target antigen remains unknown. No base-level quality is on record; no much larger clone is a single base apart.

The germline ends are 11 bases apart after V is trimmed by 5 bases and J by 0 bases. The germline V gene (reference sequence) provides CDR1 SEHNR and CDR2 FQNEAQ. The CDR3, from cysteine to phenylalanine, totals 15 residues. The sequence is cut down to CDR3 DNA, 45 bases in frame from base 1. Findings and caveats that apply to the study as a whole: A 13 V-J signature model separated ophthalmopathy from stable hyperthyroidism, with roughly 88% sensitivity and just under 84% specificity in cross-validation and 80%/75% in testing. Most expanded thyroid clonotypes (frequency above 0.001) were also found in blood, which suggests that blood repertoires may mirror thyroid immune responses. In validation, the model predicted progression to ophthalmopathy a median of about 6.5 months before onset, with about 64% sensitivity and about 72% specificity. No statistical method was used to fix the sample size in advance, and group allocation was not hidden from the investigators.

Graves' hyperthyroidism was defined as stable when no progression to ophthalmopathy occurred over 18 months of follow-up. Hyperthyroidism patients were aged 18 to 65 years and newly diagnosed, with disease duration of less than 2 months. The study excluded patients with uncontrolled infections, other autoimmune diseases, pregnancy or lactation. Clinical symptoms, serum thyroxine and TRAb, thyroid ultrasound, and orbital computed tomography formed the basis for the diagnoses. PBMCs were isolated from about 9.2 ml of fresh peripheral blood by Ficoll-Paque density gradient centrifugation. Total RNA was extracted with Trizol reagent, and quality was checked on an Agilent 2100 Bioanalyzer.

The material sequenced was blood. This TCR was recovered from a woman between 25 and 40 years old with Graves' hyperthyroidism. Recombination joined TRBV7-9 with TRBJ1-5; the D gene is perhaps TRBD1, from 5 matching bases. The CDR3 is CASSKGGASNQPQHF. Here is the DNA: TGTGCCAGCAGCAAAGGAGGGGCTAGCAATCAGCCCCAGCATTTT.